This entry describes one T cell receptor (beta chain). What it recognizes is unknown. Vbeta (60) and Jbeta (13) primers were used in the PCR. The repertoire was sequenced with immunoSEQ multiplex PCR; TCRdb's copy has only in-frame clones and lacks some. The repertoire holds 140,000 or so clones, with roughly 80% as singletons. This entry belongs to a study of cytomegalovirus exposure and HLA in healthy donors. Study context: From HLA-typed donors, an early data release held 70 million to 100 million unique TCRs.

Healthy bone marrow donors made up the cohort. Findings and limits, study-wide: HLA alleles were associated with fewer than 20,000 TCR beta sequences in a later analysis at 0.05 false discovery rate.

The CDR3 is 13 residues long. Germline values: CDR1 SGHTA, CDR2 FQGTGA. Trimming removed 3 bases from V and 4 bases from J; junction bases left unmatched: 2. This TCR was sampled from a woman in her 40s in good health and CMV-seropositive. The sample was PBMCs. The chain combines TRBV7-3 with TRBJ2-5; TRBD2 matches at 7 bases. The CDR3 DNA follows: TGTGCCAGCAGCTTTGCGGGGGTAGAGACCCAGTACTTC. This gives the protein CASSFAGVETQYF.